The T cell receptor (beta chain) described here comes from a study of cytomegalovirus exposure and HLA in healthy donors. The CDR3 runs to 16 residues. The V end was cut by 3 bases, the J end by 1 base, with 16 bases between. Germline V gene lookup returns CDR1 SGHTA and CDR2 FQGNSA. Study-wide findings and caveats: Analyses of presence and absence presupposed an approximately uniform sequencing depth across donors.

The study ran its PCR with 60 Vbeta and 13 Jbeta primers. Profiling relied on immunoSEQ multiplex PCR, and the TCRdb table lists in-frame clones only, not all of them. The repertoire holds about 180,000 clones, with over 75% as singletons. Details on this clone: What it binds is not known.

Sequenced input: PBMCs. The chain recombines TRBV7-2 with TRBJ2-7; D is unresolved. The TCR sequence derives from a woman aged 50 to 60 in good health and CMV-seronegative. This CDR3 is CASSLQVVATSYEQYF. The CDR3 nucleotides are TGTGCCAGCAGCTTGCAGGTGGTCGCAACTTCCTACGAGCAGTACTTC.